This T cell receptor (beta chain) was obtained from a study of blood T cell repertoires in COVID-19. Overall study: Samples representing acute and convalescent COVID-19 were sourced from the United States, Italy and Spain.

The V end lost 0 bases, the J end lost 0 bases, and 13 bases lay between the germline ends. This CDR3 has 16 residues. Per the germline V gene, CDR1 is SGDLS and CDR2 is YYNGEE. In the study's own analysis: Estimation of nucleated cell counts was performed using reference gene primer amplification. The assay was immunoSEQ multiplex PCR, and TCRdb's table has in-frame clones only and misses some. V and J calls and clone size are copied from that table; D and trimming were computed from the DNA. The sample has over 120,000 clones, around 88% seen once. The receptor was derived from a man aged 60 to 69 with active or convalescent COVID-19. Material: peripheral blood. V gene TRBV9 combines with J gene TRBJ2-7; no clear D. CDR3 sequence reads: CASSVEADSSSYEQYF. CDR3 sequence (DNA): TGTGCCAGCAGCGTAGAGGCGGATTCTAGCTCCTACGAGCAGTACTTC.